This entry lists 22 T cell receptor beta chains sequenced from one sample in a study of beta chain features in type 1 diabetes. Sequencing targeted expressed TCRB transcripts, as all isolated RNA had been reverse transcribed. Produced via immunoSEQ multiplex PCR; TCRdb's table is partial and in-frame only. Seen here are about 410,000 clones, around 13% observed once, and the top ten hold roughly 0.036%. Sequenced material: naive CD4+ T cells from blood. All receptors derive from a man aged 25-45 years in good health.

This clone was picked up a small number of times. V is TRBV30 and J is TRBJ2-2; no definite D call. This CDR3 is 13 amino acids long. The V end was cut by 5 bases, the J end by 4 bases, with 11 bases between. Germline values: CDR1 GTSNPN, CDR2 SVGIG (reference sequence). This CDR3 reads CAWGLQSTGELFF. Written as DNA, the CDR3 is TGTGCCTGGGGATTACAGAGCACCGGGGAGCTGTTTTTT.

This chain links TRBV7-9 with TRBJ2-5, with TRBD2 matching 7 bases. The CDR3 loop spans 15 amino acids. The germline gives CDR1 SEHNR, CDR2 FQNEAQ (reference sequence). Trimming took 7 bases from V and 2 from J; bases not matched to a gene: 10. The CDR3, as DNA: TGTGCCAGCAACCTACGGGGGGTAGATCAAGAGACCCAGTACTTC. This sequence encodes CASNLRGVDQETQYF.

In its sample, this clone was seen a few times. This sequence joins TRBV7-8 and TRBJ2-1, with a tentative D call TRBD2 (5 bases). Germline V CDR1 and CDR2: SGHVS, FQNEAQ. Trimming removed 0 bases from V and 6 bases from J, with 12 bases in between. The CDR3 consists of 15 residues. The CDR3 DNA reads TGTGCCAGCAGCTTAGCTCGGCTAGCAGGCAATGAGCAGTTCTTC. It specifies CASSLARLAGNEQFF.

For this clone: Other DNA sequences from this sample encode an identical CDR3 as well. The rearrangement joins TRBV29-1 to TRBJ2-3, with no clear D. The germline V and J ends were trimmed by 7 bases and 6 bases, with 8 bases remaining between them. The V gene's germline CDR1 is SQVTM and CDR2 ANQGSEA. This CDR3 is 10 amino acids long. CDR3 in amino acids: CSAGRDTQYF. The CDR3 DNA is TGCAGCGCCGGACGGGATACGCAGTATTTT.

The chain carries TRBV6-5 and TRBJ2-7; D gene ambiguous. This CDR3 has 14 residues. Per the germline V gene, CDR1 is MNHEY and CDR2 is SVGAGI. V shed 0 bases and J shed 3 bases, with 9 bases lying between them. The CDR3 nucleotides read TGTGCCAGCAGTTACTCTCCGGCAGACTACGAGCAGTACTTC. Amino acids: CASSYSPADYEQYF.

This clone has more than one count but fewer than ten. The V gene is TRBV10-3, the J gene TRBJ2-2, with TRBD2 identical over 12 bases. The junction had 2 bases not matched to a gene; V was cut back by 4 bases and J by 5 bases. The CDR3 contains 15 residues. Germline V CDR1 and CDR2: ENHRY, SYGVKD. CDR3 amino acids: CAISGGTSGTGELFF. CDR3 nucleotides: TGTGCCATCAGTGGTGGGACTAGCGGGACCGGGGAGCTGTTTTTT.

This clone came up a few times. CDR3 amino acids: CASSLAREQFF. The CDR3 coding sequence is TGTGCCAGTAGTTTGGCTCGCGAGCAGTTCTTC. The chain carries TRBV19 and TRBJ2-1, with no clear D. Trimming took 5 bases from V and 10 from J, leaving 9 bases between them. The CDR3 consists of 11 residues. Germline V gene lookup returns CDR1 LNHDA and CDR2 SQIVND (reference sequence).

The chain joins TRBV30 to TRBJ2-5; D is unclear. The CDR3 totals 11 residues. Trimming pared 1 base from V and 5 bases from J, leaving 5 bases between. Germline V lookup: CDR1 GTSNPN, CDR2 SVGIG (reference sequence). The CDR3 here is CAWSASETQYF. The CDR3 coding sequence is TGTGCCTGGAGTGCTTCTGAGACCCAGTACTTC.

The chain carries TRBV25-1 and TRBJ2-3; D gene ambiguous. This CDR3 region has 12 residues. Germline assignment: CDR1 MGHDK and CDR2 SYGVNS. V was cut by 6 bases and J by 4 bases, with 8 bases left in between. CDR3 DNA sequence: TGTGCCAGCAGACCAATACCAGATACGCAGTATTTT. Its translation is CASRPIPDTQYF.

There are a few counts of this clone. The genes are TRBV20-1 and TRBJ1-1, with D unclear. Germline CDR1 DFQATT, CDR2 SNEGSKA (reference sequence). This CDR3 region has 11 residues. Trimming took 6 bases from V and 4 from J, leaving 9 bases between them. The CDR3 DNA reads TGCAGTGCCCTAAGTAGCACTGAAGCTTTCTTT. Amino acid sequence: CSALSSTEAFF.

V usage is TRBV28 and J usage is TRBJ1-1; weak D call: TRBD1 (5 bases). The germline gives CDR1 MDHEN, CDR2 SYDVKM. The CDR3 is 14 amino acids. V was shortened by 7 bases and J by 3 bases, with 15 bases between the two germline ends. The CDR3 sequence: CASTDPTVYTEAFF. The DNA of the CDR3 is TGTGCCAGCACCGACCCGACAGTGTACACTGAAGCTTTCTTT.

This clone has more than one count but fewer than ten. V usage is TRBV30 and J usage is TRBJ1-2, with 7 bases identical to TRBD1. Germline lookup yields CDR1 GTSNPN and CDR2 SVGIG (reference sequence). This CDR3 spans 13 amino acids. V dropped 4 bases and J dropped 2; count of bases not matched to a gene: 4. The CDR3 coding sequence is TGTGCCTGGAACCTACAGGGGAACTATGGCTACACCTTC. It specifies CAWNLQGNYGYTF.

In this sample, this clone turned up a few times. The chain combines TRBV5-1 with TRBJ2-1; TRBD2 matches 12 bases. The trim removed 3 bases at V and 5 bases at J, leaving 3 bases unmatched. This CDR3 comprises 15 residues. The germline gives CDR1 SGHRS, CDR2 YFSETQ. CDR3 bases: TGCGCCAGCAGCTACGGACTAGCGGGGAACAATGAGCAGTTCTTC. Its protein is CASSYGLAGNNEQFF.

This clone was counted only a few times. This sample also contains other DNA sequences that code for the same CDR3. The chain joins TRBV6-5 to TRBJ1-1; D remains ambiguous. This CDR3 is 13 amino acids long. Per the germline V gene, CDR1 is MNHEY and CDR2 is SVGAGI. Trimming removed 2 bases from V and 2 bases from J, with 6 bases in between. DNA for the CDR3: TGTGCCAGCAGTTACAGGGCAAACACTGAAGCTTTCTTT. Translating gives CASSYRANTEAFF.

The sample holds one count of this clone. In DNA, the CDR3 is TGTGCCAGCAGCGTGGAGAGGGAGGTGGGCACAGATACGCAGTATTTT. Its protein product is CASSVEREVGTDTQYF. This sequence joins TRBV9 and TRBJ2-3; D may be TRBD2 (6 bases). CDR3 length: 16 amino acids. V lost 2 bases and J 1 base, leaving 14 bases between the germline ends. CDR1 and CDR2 from the germline V gene are SGDLS and YYNGEE.

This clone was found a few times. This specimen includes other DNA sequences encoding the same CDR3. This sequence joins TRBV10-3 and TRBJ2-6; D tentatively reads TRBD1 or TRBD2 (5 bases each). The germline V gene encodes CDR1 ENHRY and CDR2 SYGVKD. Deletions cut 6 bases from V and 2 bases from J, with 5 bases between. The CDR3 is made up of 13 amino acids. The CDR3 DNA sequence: TGTGCCATCAGGGGGGCTGGGGCCAACGTCCTGACTTTC. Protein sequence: CAIRGAGANVLTF.

CDR3 DNA sequence: TGTGCCAGCAGTACGCTCGGGGTGGCCAAAAACATTCAGTACTTC. This codes for CASSTLGVAKNIQYF. The V gene is TRBV27, the J gene TRBJ2-4; D might be TRBD2 (5 bases). Germline values: CDR1 MNHEY, CDR2 SMNVEV (reference sequence). With 5 bases removed from V and 1 base from J, the gap between germline ends came to 12 bases. The CDR3 consists of 15 residues.

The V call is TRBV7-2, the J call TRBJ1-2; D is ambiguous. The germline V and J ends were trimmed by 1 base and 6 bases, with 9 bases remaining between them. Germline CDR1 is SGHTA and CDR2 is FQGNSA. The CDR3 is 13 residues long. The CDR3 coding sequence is TGTGCCAGCAGCTTAGACCGGATAGATGGCTACACCTTC. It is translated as CASSLDRIDGYTF.

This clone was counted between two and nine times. Here the CDR3 DNA reads TGCGCCAGCAGATCCGGACATACAGATACGCAGTATTTT. This encodes CASRSGHTDTQYF. The chain is built from TRBV5-1 and TRBJ2-3, with D possibly matching TRBD1 (5 bases). The CDR3 has 13 residues. Trimming took off 5 bases at V and 3 bases at J, with 10 bases between the two ends. Germline lookup yields CDR1 SGHRS and CDR2 YFSETQ.

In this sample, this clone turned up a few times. The CDR3 nucleotides are TGTGCCAGCAGGAAATTAGGCACAGATACGCAGTATTTT. Translating it yields CASRKLGTDTQYF. V gene TRBV6-8 combines with J gene TRBJ2-3; D uncertain. Germline values: CDR1 MNHGY, CDR2 SAAAGT. The germline V and J ends were trimmed by 6 bases and 1 base, with 8 bases remaining between them. The CDR3 covers 13 residues.

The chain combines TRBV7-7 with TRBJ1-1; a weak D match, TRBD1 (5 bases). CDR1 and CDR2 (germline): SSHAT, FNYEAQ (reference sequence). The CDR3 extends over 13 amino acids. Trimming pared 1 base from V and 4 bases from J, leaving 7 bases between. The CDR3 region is CASSLERGTEAFF. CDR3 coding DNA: TGTGCCAGCAGCTTAGAGAGGGGCACTGAAGCTTTCTTT. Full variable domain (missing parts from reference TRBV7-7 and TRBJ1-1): GAGVSQSPRYKVTKRGQDVTLRCDPISSHATLYWYQQALGQGPEFLTYFNYEAQPDKSGLPSDRFSAERPEGSISTLTIQRTEQRDSAMYRCASSLERGTEAFFGQGTRLTVV.

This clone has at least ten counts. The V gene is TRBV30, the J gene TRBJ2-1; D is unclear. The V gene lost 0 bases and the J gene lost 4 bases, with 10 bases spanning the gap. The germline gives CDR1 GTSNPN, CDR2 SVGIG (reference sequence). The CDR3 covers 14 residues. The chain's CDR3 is CAWSVRATYNEQFF. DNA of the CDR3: TGTGCCTGGAGTGTACGGGCGACTTACAATGAGCAGTTCTTC.